The text below deals with one TCR beta chain. Measured with immunoSEQ multiplex PCR; TCRdb has only the in-frame clones, and not every one. The sample consists of approximately 46,000 clones, more than 70% of them appearing once. The CDR3 sequence is 13 residues long. Looked up from germline, CDR1 is MGHRA and CDR2 is YSYEKL. Trimming took 0 bases from V and 3 from J, leaving 3 bases between them. The data belong to a study of blood T cell repertoires in COVID-19. The clonotype comes from a human donor in a cohort sampled during active COVID-19. The rearrangement uses TRBV4-1 and TRBJ2-1; D not resolved. Sequencing input: peripheral blood. Written as DNA, the CDR3 is TGCGCCAGCAGCCAAGAGTACTACAATGAGCAGTTCTTC. Amino acids: CASSQEYYNEQFF.